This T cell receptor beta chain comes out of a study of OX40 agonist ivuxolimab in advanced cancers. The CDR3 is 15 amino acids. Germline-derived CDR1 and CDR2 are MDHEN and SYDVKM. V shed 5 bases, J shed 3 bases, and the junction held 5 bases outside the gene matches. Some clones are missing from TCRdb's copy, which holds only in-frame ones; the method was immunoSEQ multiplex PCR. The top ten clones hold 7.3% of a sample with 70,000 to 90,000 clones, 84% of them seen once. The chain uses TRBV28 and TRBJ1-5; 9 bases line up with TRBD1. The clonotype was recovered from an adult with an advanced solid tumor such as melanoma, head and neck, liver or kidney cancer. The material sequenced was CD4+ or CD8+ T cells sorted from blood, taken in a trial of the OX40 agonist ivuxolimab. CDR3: CASSARTGVNQPQHF. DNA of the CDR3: TGTGCCAGCAGTGCGCGGACAGGGGTCAATCAGCCCCAGCATTTT.